The entry below gives a single T cell receptor (beta chain) sequence along with its context. This record belongs to a study of blood T cells in healthy people across ages. A J-beta primer mix and a sample-barcoded 5' primer were used in a second PCR of roughly 6 to 11 cycles. TCRdb recomputed calls from the 5' RACE reads with MiXCR, one row per CDR3 protein. The sample carries around 800,000 distinct CDR3 sequences, about 47% recorded once. The germline V gene has CDR1 SEHNR and CDR2 FQNEAQ (reference sequence). The CDR3 length is 12 residues. V shed 1 base and J shed 6 bases, with 6 bases lying between them.

The sample taken for sequencing was blood. This clonotype originated in a man aged 80 or over in good health. This chain links TRBV7-9 with TRBJ1-2, with D unresolved. The CDR3 region has the DNA TGTGCCAGCAGCTTAGAGACCGATGGCTACACCTTC. Its translation: CASSLETDGYTF.